Listed below are T cell receptor beta chains from one sample, sequenced in a study of brain T cells in children with intractable seizures. Sequenced by immunoSEQ multiplex PCR; TCRdb stores in-frame clones only, minus some. The sample lists some 10,000 clones, 69% occurring once. Material: resected brain tissue, obtained at surgery. These receptors originate from a girl aged 2-10 years with tuberous sclerosis and intractable seizures. CDR3s include the opening cysteine and the closing phenylalanine or tryptophan. D genes are given only for firm matches. Clone sizes are given selectively: once, few, many, or a class where the clone is expanded.

d_call,j_call,v_call,clone_size,cdr3_aa,cdr3_nt
TRBD1,TRBJ2-5,TRBV3-1/TRBV3-2,.,CASSQLDRMETQYF,TGTGCCAGCAGCCAACTGGACAGGATGGAGACCCAGTACTTC
TRBD2,TRBJ2-1,TRBV10-3,.,CAVQRGGGNEQFF,TGTGCCGTCCAGCGGGGGGGCGGGAATGAGCAGTTCTTC
.,TRBJ1-1,TRBV30,.,CASSSWQGSTEAFF,TGTGCCTCGAGTAGTTGGCAGGGATCCACTGAAGCTTTCTTT
.,TRBJ2-6,TRBV7-2,few,CASSYTGSGANVLTF,TGTGCCAGCAGCTACACAGGTTCTGGGGCCAACGTCCTGACTTTC
.,TRBJ1-5,TRBV4-1,few,CASSLAWGAQPQHF,TGCGCCAGCAGCCTCGCCTGGGGAGCGCAGCCCCAGCATTTT
TRBD2,TRBJ2-5,TRBV14,.,CASSQGRLTSGGMTQYF,TGTGCCAGCAGCCAAGGAAGGTTGACTAGCGGGGGAATGACCCAGTACTTC
.,TRBJ2-4,TRBV7-8,.,CASSSGLTLAKNIQYF,TGTGCCAGCAGCTCCGGACTGACTCTAGCCAAAAACATTCAGTACTTC
.,TRBJ2-3,TRBV24-1,.,CATSDFCRGGADTQYF,TGTGCCACCAGTGATTTTTGCAGGGGTGGCGCAGATACGCAGTATTTT
.,TRBJ2-7,TRBV9,once,CAPSDGGGGNIYEQYF,TGCGCCCCCAGCGACGGAGGGGGGGGGAACATCTACGAGCAGTACTTC
TRBD1,TRBJ1-2,TRBV7-2,.,CASSPQGQGNYGYTF,TGTGCCAGCAGCCCCCAAGGACAGGGGAACTATGGCTACACCTTC
.,TRBJ1-3,TRBV7-2,.,CASSLGQLSSGNTIYF,TGTGCCAGCAGCTTAGGACAGCTGAGCTCTGGAAACACCATATATTTT
.,TRBJ2-3,TRBV5-1,.,CASSLGHTDTQYF,TGCGCCAGCAGCTTGGGGCACACAGATACGCAGTATTTT
TRBD1,TRBJ1-3,TRBV3-1/TRBV3-2,.,CASSQMPPFGQGPGNTIYF,TGTGCCAGCAGCCAAATGCCCCCATTCGGACAGGGCCCTGGAAACACCATATATTTT
TRBD2,TRBJ2-1,TRBV11-3,.,CASSSPEAGGHEQFF,TGTGCCAGCAGCTCCCCGGAGGCGGGGGGGCATGAGCAGTTCTTC
.,TRBJ2-3,TRBV6-1,.,CASSEMLGRDTDTQYF,TGTGCCAGCAGTGAAATGTTGGGCAGGGACACAGATACGCAGTATTTT
.,TRBJ2-5,TRBV10-3,few,CAISERETQYF,TGTGCCATCAGTGAACGAGAGACCCAGTACTTC
TRBD2,TRBJ2-5,TRBV7-2,once,CASSSGLAGVGTQYF,TGTGCCAGCAGCTCGGGACTAGCGGGGGTTGGGACCCAGTACTTC
.,TRBJ2-3,TRBV24-1,few,CATSTSEDTQYF,TGTGCCACCAGTACGTCCGAAGATACGCAGTATTTT
.,TRBJ2-5,TRBV5-1,.,CASTGGQETQYF,TGCGCCAGCACCGGAGGGCAAGAGACCCAGTACTTC
.,TRBJ2-1,TRBV7-3,large,CASSSNNNEQFF,TGTGCCAGCAGCTCCAACAACAATGAGCAGTTCTTC
TRBD1,TRBJ1-1,TRBV7-2,.,CASSLVGTGNTEAFF,TGTGCCAGCAGCTTAGTCGGGACAGGGAACACTGAAGCTTTCTTT
.,TRBJ1-1,TRBV25-1,.,CASSEYENTEAFF,TGTGCCAGCAGTGAATATGAGAACACTGAAGCTTTCTTT
.,TRBJ2-5,TRBV14,.,CASSQDLRGQTYQETQYF,TGTGCCAGCAGCCAAGATTTAAGGGGACAAACATACCAAGAGACCCAGTACTTC
.,TRBJ2-1,TRBV19,.,CASKSFMDGQFSYNEQFF,TGTGCCAGTAAAAGCTTTATGGACGGGCAGTTTTCCTACAATGAGCAGTTCTTC
.,TRBJ1-2,TRBV11-2,.,CASSLGFNGRFYGYTF,TGTGCCAGCAGCTTAGGCTTTAACGGTCGGTTCTATGGCTACACCTTC
.,TRBJ1-4,TRBV7-8,.,CASSLGRPGPTQSEKLFF,TGTGCCAGCAGCTTGGGGAGGCCGGGACCCACCCAGAGTGAAAAACTGTTTTTT
.,TRBJ1-2,TRBV7-9,.,CASSFPPGQYNYGYTF,TGTGCCAGCAGCTTTCCCCCCGGCCAATATAACTATGGCTACACCTTC